This T cell receptor beta chain comes out of a study of shared clonotypes between healthy human individuals (TCRdb year 2020). Describing the broader study: A couple of women and three men aged 18 to 49 years were included in the cohort. Per donor, leukapheresis produced somewhere between about 0.94 and 10 billion PBMCs. To estimate repertoire size and how much clonotype sharing occurs between individuals, the study deeply sequenced the blood TCR repertoires of several healthy adults. For each donor, three plates each were used for CD4 naive and CD4 memory, two plates were used for CD8 naive, and one plate was used for CD8 memory. Different laboratories and diverse techniques were used to prepare libraries and sequence TCR repertoires, to increase sequencing depth and limit assay-specific biases. General conclusions and limits of the study: Across a handful of donors, roughly 5.4% of naive CD4, around 3.3% of naive CD8, approximately 2.5% of memory CD4, and under 0.45% of memory CD8 clonotypes were shared. The genetic and exposure-history diversity represented was limited by the small number of donors. Higher generation probabilities were observed for clonotypes shared by all four sorted-subset donors than for non-shared clonotypes. Estimated clonotype richness was generally larger for naive than for memory subsets. Based on pairwise subsampling, the degree of clonotype sharing among donors was expected to be affected by sequencing depth. Rarefaction of sorted-subset datasets indicated incomplete sequencing despite the large sequencing depth. Sampling was limited to blood, and TCR repertoires in tissue likely differ from TCR repertoires in blood.

Healthy HIV-negative adults with no recently reported acute infections or vaccinations were included as donors. Only Caucasian adults living in Nashville, Tennessee, USA were represented among the donors. Magnetic negative selection was used to enrich CD4+ T cells, after which naive cells were positively selected on CD45RA and the negative fraction became the memory subset. After blood collection by leukapheresis, PBMCs were isolated using Ficoll-Histopaque density gradient centrifugation and then cryopreserved in the vapor phase of liquid nitrogen. Analytical flow cytometry was used to check the purity and quantity of every magnetically sorted T cell population. From each sorted fraction, genomic DNA was isolated and quantified by UV absorbance on a Nanodrop 2000c. The CDR3 has 13 amino acids, counting the end cysteine and phenylalanine. The kept DNA is CDR3 alone, 39 bases in frame from the first base. At the junction V is shortened by 1 base and J by 8 bases, with 8 bases in between. Per the germline V gene, SGHTA is the CDR1 and FQGNSA is the CDR2.

Details on this clone: Its antigen specificity is not known. No per-base quality is available; no much larger clone lies one base away.

TCR CDR3 regions were amplified from genomic DNA by multiplex PCR using the deep immunoSEQ assay. Genomic DNA extracted from each cell subset was distributed evenly over all wells of several immunoSEQ 96-well plates, and each plate served as one replicate. For sorted subsets, approximately 200 ng of genomic DNA, equivalent to 25,000 to 30,000 T cell genomes, went into each replicate PCR. Purified libraries were measured with a Qubit 3.0 fluorometer, size-checked on a Bioanalyzer 2100, and measured again with the KAPA Library Quantification kit. Every immunoSEQ 96-well plate was sequenced on a dedicated single-read 150-cycle Illumina NextSeq 550 flow cell. The original methods were these. Because only junctional sequences without quality scores were contained in the immunoSEQ output, filtering matching that applied to full-length reads could not be performed. Sequences were annotated with PyIR, a Python wrapper for IgBLAST v1.9, using IMGT germline references to assign V/J genes and CDR3. Any read was removed if the V/J assignment was weak (E-value above 1e-6), the CDR3 was missing, or the read contained stop codons, out-of-frame junctions, or ambiguous translated residues. A V3J clonotype was defined by an identical inferred V gene, J gene, and CDR3 amino acid sequence. The percentage overlap between two repertoires was calculated by dividing the number of shared unique clonotypes by the size of the smaller repertoire. Repertoire richness was assessed with RTK rarefaction, the Chao1 estimator, and Recon v2.1 estimates of unobserved clonotypes. Generation probabilities were computed with OLGA for all TCRbeta clonotypes obtained by the gDNA method from a handful of donors. The clones in this table, taken by TCRdb from immuneACCESS, are in-frame only. Not every clone is retained; where verified, under half of the shortfall comes from an unresolved V gene, and the cause of the rest is unknown. V and J calls and clone size come straight from that table; D and trimming were deduced from the DNA. Recorded for this sample are about 1 million clones; about 75% of them occurred a single time. The ten largest account for roughly 1.5% of the sample.

The V and J segments used are TRBV7-2 and TRBJ1-4, with the identity of the D gene unclear. The TCR sequence derives from a man younger than 35 in good health. Sequencing was carried out using memory CD4+ T cells sorted from blood. What this sample's cell subset or site label stands for: CD45RA-negative fraction. The CDR3 protein: CASSLGETEKLFF. The nucleotide sequence reads as follows: TGTGCCAGCAGCTTAGGAGAAACAGAAAAACTGTTTTTT.